These 27 T cell receptor beta chains originate from one sample sequenced in a study of OX40 agonist ivuxolimab in advanced cancers. Library preparation was by the immunoSEQ multiplex PCR assay. TCRdb carries this immuneACCESS record with in-frame sequences only. Its versions omit some clonotypes, under half of them owing to an unresolved V gene in the studies checked, with the rest unexplained. The sample table shows 60,000 or so clones, and 65% to 90% are seen once. The top ten constitute more than 0.8% of the sample. Sequences were derived from CD4+ or CD8+ T cells sorted from blood, sampled in a trial of the OX40 agonist ivuxolimab. These receptors were collected from an adult with an advanced solid tumor such as melanoma, head and neck, liver or kidney cancer.

The rearrangement uses TRBV9 and TRBJ2-1; the D gene is possibly TRBD1 (6 bases). With 6 bases removed from V and 7 bases from J, the gap between germline ends came to 11 bases. The CDR3 has 12 amino acids. Germline CDR1 and CDR2: SGDLS and YYNGEE. CDR3 DNA: TGTGCCAGCAACAGGGTTGGTAATGAGCAGTTCTTC. Its protein product is CASNRVGNEQFF.

This chain links TRBV6-5 with TRBJ2-2, with TRBD2 as a possible D gene (5 bases). The CDR3 extends over 13 amino acids. Deletions cut 10 bases from V and 1 base from J, with 10 bases between. Germline-derived CDR1 and CDR2 are MNHEY and SVGAGI. CDR3 loop: CATGVGNTGELFF. The CDR3 bases are TGTGCCACCGGGGTGGGGAACACCGGGGAGCTGTTTTTT.

The chain has TRBV7-6 and TRBJ2-5; TRBD2 matches 13 bases. V lost 2 bases and J lost 5; bases outside the gene matches: 11. The CDR3 covers 18 residues. Per the germline V gene, CDR1 is SGHVS and CDR2 is FNYEAQ. The DNA for the CDR3 is TGTGCCAGCAGCTTATTTCCCGAACTAGCGGGGGGGCCGGAGACCCAGTACTTC. The encoded protein is CASSLFPELAGGPETQYF.

The chain couples TRBV6-5 to TRBJ2-5; unclear D gene. Germline values: CDR1 MNHEY, CDR2 SVGAGI. V was cut by 0 bases and J by 7 bases, with 12 bases left in between. The CDR3 contains 14 residues. The CDR3 DNA reads as TGTGCCAGCAGTTACTCGGTCACATTCGGGACCCAGTACTTC. Its protein is CASSYSVTFGTQYF.

This chain uses TRBV5-4 with TRBJ2-7, with 10 bases that match TRBD1. Germline V CDR1 and CDR2: SGHNT, YYREEE (reference sequence). The CDR3 runs 16 residues. V trimming: 4 bases; J trimming: 5 bases; junction bases outside the gene matches: 12. This CDR3 is CASSTRQGALPDEQYF. In DNA form, the CDR3 reads TGTGCCAGCAGCACACGACAGGGGGCGCTTCCCGACGAGCAGTACTTC.

The rearrangement uses TRBV5-1 and TRBJ2-3; TRBD2 agrees at 15 bases. The V gene's germline CDR1 is SGHRS and CDR2 YFSETQ. The trim removed 3 bases at V and 2 bases at J, leaving 4 bases unmatched. This CDR3 contains 17 residues. The DNA of the CDR3 is TGCGCCAGCAGCTATGGGACTAGCGGGGGGTTCACAGATACGCAGTATTTT. Translated: CASSYGTSGGFTDTQYF.

The CDR3, as DNA: TGTGCCAGTAGTCGACAGGGGTGGCAGACCCAGTACTTC. This translates into CASSRQGWQTQYF. V is TRBV19 and J is TRBJ2-5; 8 nucleotides line up with TRBD1. CDR1 is LNHDA and CDR2 is SQIVND in the germline V gene (reference sequence). This CDR3 has 13 amino acids. V was pared by 5 bases and J by 6 bases, with 5 bases of the junction left unmatched.

The chain carries TRBV27 and TRBJ2-7; 9 nucleotides align to TRBD2. This CDR3 is built from 15 residues. CDR1 is MNHEY and CDR2 is SMNVEV in the germline V gene (reference sequence). V lost 4 bases to trimming and J lost 2 bases; unmatched junction nucleotides: 6. CDR3 nucleotide sequence: TGTGCCAGCAGTTCGATTAGCGGGAGAACCTACGAGCAGTACTTC. It encodes CASSSISGRTYEQYF.

The J gene is TRBJ2-4, the V gene TRBV9; D is undetermined. Deletions cut 0 bases from V and 0 bases from J, with 10 bases between. Germline CDR1 and CDR2: SGDLS and YYNGEE. This CDR3 has 16 amino acids. CDR3 amino acids: CASSVEPTTAKNIQYF. The DNA for the CDR3 is TGTGCCAGCAGCGTAGAGCCGACGACAGCCAAAAACATTCAGTACTTC.

The table lists this clone with a few counts. This rearrangement joins TRBV6-5 to TRBJ1-1; D is unclear. CDR1 and CDR2 (germline): MNHEY, SVGAGI. V lost 0 bases and J 5 bases, leaving 7 bases between the germline ends. The CDR3 runs to 13 residues. Here the CDR3 DNA reads TGTGCCAGCAGTTACTCGAGGGTTACTGAAGCTTTCTTT. It encodes CASSYSRVTEAFF.

This clone was counted only a few times. V is TRBV7-3 and J is TRBJ1-1; TRBD1 might be the D (6 bases). Germline CDR1 is SGHTA and CDR2 is FQGTGA. The CDR3 contains 14 residues. The germline V and J ends were trimmed by 5 bases and 3 bases, with 13 bases remaining between them. Here the CDR3 reads CASSLTGLYTEAFF. The CDR3 DNA sequence: TGTGCCAGCAGCCTCACAGGGTTGTACACTGAAGCTTTCTTT.

The chain combines TRBV5-4 with TRBJ1-4; D is undetermined. The germline V gene encodes CDR1 SGHNT and CDR2 YYREEE (reference sequence). Between the trimmed V and J ends, which lost 2 bases and 6 bases, there was a span of 17 bases. The CDR3 is 16 amino acids. The CDR3 region has the DNA TGTGCCAGCAGCTTTATGAACCCAGTAAAGCATGAAAAACTGTTTTTT. This codes for CASSFMNPVKHEKLFF.

The chain is built from TRBV5-1 and TRBJ2-4, with unresolved D. V was trimmed by 8 bases and J by 8 bases, leaving 14 bases between them. The CDR3 runs to 12 residues. The germline CDR1 and CDR2 sequences are SGHRS and YFSETQ. CDR3 sequence (DNA): TGCGCCAGTGCCCTGGACGGAGACATTCAGTACTTC. Translated: CASALDGDIQYF.

This chain links TRBV5-1 with TRBJ2-3; 12 bases are shared with TRBD2. The ends lost 3 bases at V and 2 bases at J; junction bases unmatched: 10. There are 18 residues in the CDR3. Looked up from germline, CDR1 is SGHRS and CDR2 is YFSETQ. CDR3 residues: CASSSQPLAGGYTDTQYF. In DNA, the CDR3 is TGCGCCAGCAGCTCCCAACCTCTAGCGGGGGGGTACACAGATACGCAGTATTTT.

The chain couples TRBV7-9 to TRBJ2-7; 8 nucleotides match TRBD1. V dropped 6 bases and J dropped 9; count of bases not matched to a gene: 13. The length of the CDR3 is 14 residues. The germline CDR1 and CDR2 sequences are SEHNR and FQNEAQ (reference sequence). The DNA for the CDR3 is TGTGCCAGCAGGACACAGGGGGAGTCCGTAGTGCAGTACTTC. It is translated as CASRTQGESVVQYF.

The V and J genes are TRBV7-9 and TRBJ2-3, with 13 bases identical to TRBD2. V lost 5 bases to trimming and J lost 4 bases; unmatched junction nucleotides: 6. In germline, CDR1 is SEHNR, CDR2 FQNEAQ (reference sequence). This CDR3 comprises 16 residues. The CDR3 DNA reads TGTGCCAGCAGCGCACCGACTAGCGGGAGGCCAGATACGCAGTATTTT. Its translation is CASSAPTSGRPDTQYF.

The chain carries TRBV4-2 and TRBJ1-1; D is perhaps TRBD1 (5 bases). V lost 1 base and J lost 5, with 14 bases in between. The CDR3 sequence is 15 residues long. Looked up from germline, CDR1 is LGHNA and CDR2 is YNFKEQ. In DNA form, the CDR3 reads TGTGCCAGCAGCCAAGTCGGGTCGGCAGGGACTGAAGCTTTCTTT. Residues: CASSQVGSAGTEAFF.

The chain employs TRBV6-1 and TRBJ1-5, with D maybe TRBD1 (5 bases). The CDR3 is made up of 14 amino acids. V shed 1 base and J shed 6 bases, with 10 bases lying between them. Germline CDR1 and CDR2: MNHNS and SASEGT. This chain's CDR3 is CASSEGGGGQPQHF. CDR3 sequence (DNA): TGTGCCAGCAGTGAAGGTGGGGGGGGTCAGCCCCAGCATTTT.

This chain uses TRBV7-9 with TRBJ2-6; D may be TRBD1 (6 bases). This CDR3 spans 15 amino acids. Germline V gene lookup returns CDR1 SEHNR and CDR2 FQNEAQ (reference sequence). Trimming shortened V by 1 base and J by 2 bases, and 6 bases separated the two germline ends. The CDR3 sequence is CASSLEGAGANVLTF. The CDR3 bases are TGTGCCAGCAGCTTAGAGGGGGCTGGGGCCAACGTCCTGACTTTC.

The chain employs TRBV27 and TRBJ2-7; no clear D. CDR1 is MNHEY and CDR2 is SMNVEV in the germline V gene (reference sequence). V was trimmed by 10 bases and J by 0 bases, leaving 16 bases between them. The CDR3 is made up of 14 amino acids. CDR3 sequence (DNA): TGTGCCACCGCACATCAGGTGGGCTCCTACGAGCAGTACTTC. Its translation: CATAHQVGSYEQYF.

The CDR3 sequence is CASQKNADTQYF. The CDR3 bases are TGTGCCAGCCAGAAGAATGCGGATACGCAGTATTTT. This rearrangement joins TRBV6-1 to TRBJ2-3, with D uncertain. The ends were cut back, 8 bases at V and 6 bases at J, with 12 bases in the middle. The V gene's germline CDR1 is MNHNS and CDR2 SASEGT. CDR3 length: 12 residues.

This clone has just a few counts. This chain uses TRBV13 with TRBJ1-1; D call uncertain. The CDR3 runs 12 residues. V shed 2 bases and J shed 10 bases, with 11 bases lying between them. Germline V lookup: CDR1 PRHDT, CDR2 FYEKMQ (reference sequence). CDR3 coding DNA: TGTGCCAGCAGCTTACCCTCCGTGAGAGCTTTCTTT. This codes for CASSLPSVRAFF.

This clone is a singleton in its sample. The DNA of the CDR3 is TGTGCCAGCAGCTTAGTACTAGCGGGAGTTCACGAGCAGTACTTC. It codes for CASSLVLAGVHEQYF. The chain joins TRBV7-8 to TRBJ2-7; 11 bases agree with TRBD2. There are 15 residues in the CDR3. With V trimmed by 1 base and J by 5 bases, 4 bases remained unmatched. CDR1 and CDR2 from the germline V gene are SGHVS and FQNEAQ.

This clone appeared a few times. The V call is TRBV19, the J call TRBJ1-2; the D is unclear. This CDR3 comprises 13 residues. CDR1 and CDR2 from the germline V gene are LNHDA and SQIVND (reference sequence). V dropped 5 bases and J dropped 0 bases, with 7 bases sitting between them. CDR3 in amino acids: CASSGTTNYGYTF. The CDR3 DNA follows: TGTGCCAGTAGTGGCACAACTAACTATGGCTACACCTTC.

The chain carries TRBV9 and TRBJ2-1, with 10 positions matching TRBD2. Germline V lookup: CDR1 SGDLS, CDR2 YYNGEE. There are 16 residues in the CDR3. The junction had 4 bases not matched to a gene; V was cut back by 4 bases and J by 0 bases. The CDR3 is CASSPRLAGSYNEQFF. CDR3 coding DNA: TGTGCCAGCAGCCCCAGACTAGCGGGCTCCTACAATGAGCAGTTCTTC.

This chain connects TRBV12-5 to TRBJ2-3; D is unresolved. Per the germline V gene, CDR1 is LGHNT and CDR2 is FRNRAP. The CDR3 covers 13 residues. With 1 base removed from V and 11 bases from J, the gap between germline ends came to 13 bases. The CDR3 bases are TGTGCTAGTGGTTTGGGATCGACTGAACTGCAGTATTTT. Its translation: CASGLGSTELQYF.

This chain connects TRBV28 to TRBJ2-7; weak D call: TRBD1 (6 bases). Trimming took 5 bases from V and 4 from J, leaving 9 bases between them. Germline values: CDR1 MDHEN, CDR2 SYDVKM. The CDR3 runs to 12 residues. Here the CDR3 DNA reads TGTGCCAGCAGTATACAGGGTTACGAGCAGTACTTC. This translates into CASSIQGYEQYF.